This T cell receptor beta chain was found in a study of CD8+ T cells in alopecia areata. Findings of the study overall: Affected scalp, especially in alopecia totalis/universalis, had a higher clonality than normal scalp did. In patients, TCRs were shared less clearly than in mice, and HLA may possibly be involved.

After isolation, RNA underwent reverse transcription to generate cDNA as the sequencing template. TCRdb's table, derived via immunoSEQ multiplex PCR, lists solely in-frame clones and lacks some. The sample lists around 80,000 clones, just over 50% occurring once. Note on this clone: Antigen specificity is unknown.

Germline values: CDR1 GTSNPN, CDR2 SVGIG (reference sequence). The V gene end was trimmed by 2 bases and the J gene end by 6 bases; junction bases not matched to a gene: 6. CDR3 length equals 15 residues. This clonotype was obtained from a human donor with alopecia areata. Material for sequencing was NKG2D-high CD8+ T cells sorted from blood. The rearrangement joins TRBV30 to TRBJ2-3; TRBD2 matches 12 bases. CDR3 nucleotides: TGTGCCTGGAGTCCCCGGACTAGCGGGGATGATACGCAGTATTTT. Translated, it gives CAWSPRTSGDDTQYF.